This T cell receptor beta chain was recovered during a study of T cells in Graves' hyperthyroidism and ophthalmopathy. Findings and limits, study-wide: Ophthalmopathy cases were set apart from stable hyperthyroidism by a 13 V-J model. Within blood appeared most thyroid clonotypes that had expanded above 0.001.

Trimming left V 1 base short and J 1 base short, with 15 bases between. CDR3 length: 17 amino acids. Germline CDR1 is KGHSH and CDR2 is LQKENI. Diagnosis rested on symptoms, serum thyroxine and TRAb, thyroid ultrasound, and orbital computed tomography. Fresh peripheral blood, about 10 ml of it, supplied the PBMCs. TCR beta CDR3 regions were amplified from RNA. The HTBI primer set drove a first-round RT-PCR of the TCR CDR3. TCRdb re-analysed the multiplex PCR reads in MiXCR, keeping a single row per CDR3 protein. The sample holds hundreds of thousands of distinct CDR3 sequences, less than 25% seen once. This clonotype has more than one count but fewer than ten. Antigen specificity is unknown.

The sequenced sample consisted of blood. The TCR originated in a man aged 25 to 40 with Graves' ophthalmopathy. V and J are TRBV18 and TRBJ2-3; possibly TRBD1 for D (5 bases). The CDR3 sequence is CASSPLPPQGGTDTQYF. CDR3 in DNA: TGTGCCAGCTCACCACTCCCGCCGCAGGGCGGCACAGATACGCAGTATTTT.